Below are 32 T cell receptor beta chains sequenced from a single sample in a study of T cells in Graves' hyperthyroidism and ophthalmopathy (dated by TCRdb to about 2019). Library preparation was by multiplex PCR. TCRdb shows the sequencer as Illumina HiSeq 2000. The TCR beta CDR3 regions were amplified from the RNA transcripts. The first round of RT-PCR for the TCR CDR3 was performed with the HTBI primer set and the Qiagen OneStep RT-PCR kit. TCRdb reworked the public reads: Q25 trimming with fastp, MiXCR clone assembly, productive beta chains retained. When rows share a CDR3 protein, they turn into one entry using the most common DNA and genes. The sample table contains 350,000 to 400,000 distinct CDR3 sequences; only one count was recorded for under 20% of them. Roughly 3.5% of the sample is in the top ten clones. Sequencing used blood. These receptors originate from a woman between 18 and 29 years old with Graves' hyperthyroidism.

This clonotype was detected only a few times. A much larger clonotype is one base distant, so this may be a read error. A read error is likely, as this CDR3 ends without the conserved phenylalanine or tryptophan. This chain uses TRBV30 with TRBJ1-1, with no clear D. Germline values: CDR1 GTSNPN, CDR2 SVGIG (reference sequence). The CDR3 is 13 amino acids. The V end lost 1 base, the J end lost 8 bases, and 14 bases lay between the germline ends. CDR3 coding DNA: TGTGCCTGGAGTGGGACCGGCTTTGGGGAAGCTTTCCTT. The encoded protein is CAWSGTGFGEAFL.

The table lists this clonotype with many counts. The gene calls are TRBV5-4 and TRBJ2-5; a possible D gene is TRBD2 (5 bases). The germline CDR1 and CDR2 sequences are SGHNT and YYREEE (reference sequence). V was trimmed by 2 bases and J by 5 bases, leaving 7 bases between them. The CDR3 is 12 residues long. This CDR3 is CASSFGIETQYF. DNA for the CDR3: TGTGCCAGCAGCTTCGGGATCGAGACCCAGTACTTC.

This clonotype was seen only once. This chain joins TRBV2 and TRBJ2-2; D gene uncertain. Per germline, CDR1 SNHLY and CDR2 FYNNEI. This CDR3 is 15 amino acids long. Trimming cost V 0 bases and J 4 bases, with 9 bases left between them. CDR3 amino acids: CASSEALYVTGELFF. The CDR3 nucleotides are TGTGCCAGCAGTGAAGCTCTGTATGTCACCGGGGAGCTGTTTTTT.

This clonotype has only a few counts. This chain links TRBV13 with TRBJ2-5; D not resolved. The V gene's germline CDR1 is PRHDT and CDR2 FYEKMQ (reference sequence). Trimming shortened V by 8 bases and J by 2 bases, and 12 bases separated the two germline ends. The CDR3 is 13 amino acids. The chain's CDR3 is CASGPGSQETQYF. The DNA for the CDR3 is TGTGCCAGCGGCCCTGGATCACAAGAGACCCAGTACTTC.

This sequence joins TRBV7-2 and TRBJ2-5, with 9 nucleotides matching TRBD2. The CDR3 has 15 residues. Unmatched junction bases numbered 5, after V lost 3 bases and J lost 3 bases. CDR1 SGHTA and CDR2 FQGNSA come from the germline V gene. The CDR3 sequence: CASSFSGGREETQYF. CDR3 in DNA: TGTGCCAGCAGCTTTTCCGGCGGGAGGGAAGAGACCCAGTACTTC.

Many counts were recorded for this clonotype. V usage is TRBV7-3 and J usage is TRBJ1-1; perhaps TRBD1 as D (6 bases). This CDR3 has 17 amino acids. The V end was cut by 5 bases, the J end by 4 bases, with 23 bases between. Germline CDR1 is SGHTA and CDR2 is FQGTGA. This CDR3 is CASSLRQERGVSTEAFF. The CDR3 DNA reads TGTGCCAGCAGCCTACGACAAGAAAGGGGGGTGAGCACTGAAGCTTTCTTT.

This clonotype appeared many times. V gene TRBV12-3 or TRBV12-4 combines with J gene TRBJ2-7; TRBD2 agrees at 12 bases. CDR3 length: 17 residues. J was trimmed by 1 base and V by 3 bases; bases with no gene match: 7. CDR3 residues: CASSLAKTSGGSYEQYF. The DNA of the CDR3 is TGTGCCAGCAGTTTGGCCAAGACTAGCGGGGGATCCTACGAGCAGTACTTC.

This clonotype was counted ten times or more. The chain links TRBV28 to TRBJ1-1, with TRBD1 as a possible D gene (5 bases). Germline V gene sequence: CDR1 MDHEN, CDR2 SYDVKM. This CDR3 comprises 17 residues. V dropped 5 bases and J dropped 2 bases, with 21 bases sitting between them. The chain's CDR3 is CASSAGWTRYLNTEAFF. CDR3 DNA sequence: TGTGCCAGCAGTGCGGGATGGACAAGATATTTAAACACTGAAGCTTTCTTT.

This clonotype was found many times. The CDR3 is CASSQAPGNYGYTF. The CDR3 DNA reads as TGCGCCAGCAGCCAAGCACCAGGAAACTATGGCTACACCTTC. This rearrangement joins TRBV4-1 to TRBJ1-2; D gene uncertain. Germline CDR1 is MGHRA and CDR2 is YSYEKL. V lost 1 base to trimming and J lost 2 bases, with 8 bases between them. CDR3 length: 14 amino acids.

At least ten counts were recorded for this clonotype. The chain's CDR3 is CASSYPPWTDSYEQYF. The CDR3 DNA reads TGTGCCAGCAGTTACCCACCTTGGACAGACTCCTACGAGCAGTACTTC. The chain has TRBV6-5 and TRBJ2-7; TRBD1 is a possible D gene (6 bases). The germline gives CDR1 MNHEY, CDR2 SVGAGI. The CDR3 is 16 residues long. Between the trimmed V and J ends, which lost 2 bases and 0 bases, there was a span of 14 bases.

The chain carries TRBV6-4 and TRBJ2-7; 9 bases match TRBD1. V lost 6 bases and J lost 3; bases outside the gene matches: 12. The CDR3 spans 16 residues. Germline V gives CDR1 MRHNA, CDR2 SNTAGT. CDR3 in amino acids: CASSLQTGTGFYEQYF. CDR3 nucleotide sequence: TGTGCCAGCAGCCTTCAAACCGGGACAGGGTTCTACGAGCAGTACTTC.

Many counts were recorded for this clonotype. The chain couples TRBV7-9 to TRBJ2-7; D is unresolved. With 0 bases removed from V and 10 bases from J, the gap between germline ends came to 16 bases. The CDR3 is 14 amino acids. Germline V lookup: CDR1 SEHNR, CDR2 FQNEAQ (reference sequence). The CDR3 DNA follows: TGTGCCAGCAGCTTAGCGTTGGATTCGCAGCCTCAGTACTTC. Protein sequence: CASSLALDSQPQYF.

CDR3 in amino acids: CASSSSGNTGELFF. CDR3 nucleotide sequence: TGTGCCAGCAGTTCTAGCGGAAACACCGGGGAGCTGTTTTTT. The chain recombines TRBV6-5 with TRBJ2-2; TRBD2 matches at 7 bases. The CDR3 runs 14 residues. V lost 4 bases to trimming and J lost 2 bases; unmatched junction nucleotides: 1. The V gene's germline CDR1 is MNHEY and CDR2 SVGAGI.

The CDR3 coding sequence is TGCAGTGCTAGAGATAGCGGGTTTTTCGGAGAGACCCAGTACTTC. It translates to CSARDSGFFGETQYF. The V call is TRBV20-1, the J call TRBJ2-5; the match to TRBD2 covers 7 bases. CDR1 and CDR2 from the germline V gene are DFQATT and SNEGSKA (reference sequence). V shed 0 bases and J 4 bases; nucleotides not matched to a gene: 8. CDR3 size: 15 residues.

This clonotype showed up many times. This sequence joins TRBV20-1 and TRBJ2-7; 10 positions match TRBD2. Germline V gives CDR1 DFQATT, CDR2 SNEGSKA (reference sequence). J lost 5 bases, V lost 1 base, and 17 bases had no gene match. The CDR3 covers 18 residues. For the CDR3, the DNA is TGCAGTGCTAGAGGTGGTGGGCTAGCGGGGGAACGAGCACACGAGCAGTACTTC. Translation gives CSARGGGLAGERAHEQYF.

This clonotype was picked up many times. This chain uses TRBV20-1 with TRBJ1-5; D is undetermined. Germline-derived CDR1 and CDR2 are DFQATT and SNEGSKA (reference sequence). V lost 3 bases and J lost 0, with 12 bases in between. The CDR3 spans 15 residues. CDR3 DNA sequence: TGCAGTGCTAGGGCTGGAAGGAATAGCAATCAGCCCCAGCATTTT. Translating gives CSARAGRNSNQPQHF.

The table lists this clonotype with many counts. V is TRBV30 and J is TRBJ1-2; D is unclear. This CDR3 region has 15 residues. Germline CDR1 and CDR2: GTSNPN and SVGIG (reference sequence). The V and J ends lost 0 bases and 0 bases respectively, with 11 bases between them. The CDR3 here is CAWSVGQTPNYGYTF. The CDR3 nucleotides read TGTGCCTGGAGTGTTGGGCAGACACCTAACTATGGCTACACCTTC.

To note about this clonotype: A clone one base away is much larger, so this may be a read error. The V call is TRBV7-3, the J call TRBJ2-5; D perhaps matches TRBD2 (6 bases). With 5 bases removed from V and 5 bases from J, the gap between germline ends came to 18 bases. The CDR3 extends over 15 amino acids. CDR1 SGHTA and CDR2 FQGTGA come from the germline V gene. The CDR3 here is CASSPTGAGRETQYF. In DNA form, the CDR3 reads TGTGCCAGCAGCCCCACCGGGGCAGGGAGGGAGACCCAGTACTTC.

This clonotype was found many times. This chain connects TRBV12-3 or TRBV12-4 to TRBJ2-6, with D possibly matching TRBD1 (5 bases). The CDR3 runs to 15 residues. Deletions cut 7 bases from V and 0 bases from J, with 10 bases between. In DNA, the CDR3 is TGTGCCAGCAATAAGGGGTCCTCTGGGGCCAACGTCCTGACTTTC. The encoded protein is CASNKGSSGANVLTF.

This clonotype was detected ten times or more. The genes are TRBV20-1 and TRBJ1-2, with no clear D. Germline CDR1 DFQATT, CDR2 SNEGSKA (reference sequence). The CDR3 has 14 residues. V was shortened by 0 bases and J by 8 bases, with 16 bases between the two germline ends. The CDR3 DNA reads TGCAGTGCTAGAGATCAAGGGTTAAGGGAGGGCTACACCTTC. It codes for CSARDQGLREGYTF.

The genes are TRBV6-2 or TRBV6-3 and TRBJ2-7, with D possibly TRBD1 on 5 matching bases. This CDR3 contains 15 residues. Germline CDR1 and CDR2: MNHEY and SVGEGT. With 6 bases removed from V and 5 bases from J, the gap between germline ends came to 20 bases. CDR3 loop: CASSTPGHGWDEQYF. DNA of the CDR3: TGTGCCAGCAGCACTCCAGGACACGGCTGGGACGAGCAGTACTTC.

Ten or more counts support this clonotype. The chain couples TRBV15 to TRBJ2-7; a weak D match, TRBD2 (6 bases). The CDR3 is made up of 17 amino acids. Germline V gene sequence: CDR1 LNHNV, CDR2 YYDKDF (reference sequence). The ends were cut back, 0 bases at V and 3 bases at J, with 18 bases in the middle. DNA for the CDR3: TGTGCCACCAGCAGAGATCCCCCGGCTGGGGGAGGCTACGAGCAGTACTTC. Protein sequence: CATSRDPPAGGGYEQYF.

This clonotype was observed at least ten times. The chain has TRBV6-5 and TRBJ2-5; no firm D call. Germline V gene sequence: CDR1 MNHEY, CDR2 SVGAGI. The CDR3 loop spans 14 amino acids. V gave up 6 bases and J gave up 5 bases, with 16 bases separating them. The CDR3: CASSRTQDGETQYF. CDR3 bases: TGTGCCAGCAGCCGTACCCAGGATGGGGAGACCCAGTACTTC.

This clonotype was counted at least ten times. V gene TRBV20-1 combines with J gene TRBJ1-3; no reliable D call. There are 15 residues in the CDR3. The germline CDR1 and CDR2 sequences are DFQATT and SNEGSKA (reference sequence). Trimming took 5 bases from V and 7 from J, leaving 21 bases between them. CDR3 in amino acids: CSAPEGRVGENTIYF. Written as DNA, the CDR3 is TGCAGTGCTCCCGAAGGCCGGGTAGGAGAGAACACCATATATTTT.

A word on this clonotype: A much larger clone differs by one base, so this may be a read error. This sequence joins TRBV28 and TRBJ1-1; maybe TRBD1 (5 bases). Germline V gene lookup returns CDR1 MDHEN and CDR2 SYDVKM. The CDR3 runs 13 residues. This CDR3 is CASILYRGTEACF. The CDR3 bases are TGTGCCAGCATTCTCTATAGAGGGACTGAAGCTTGCTTT.

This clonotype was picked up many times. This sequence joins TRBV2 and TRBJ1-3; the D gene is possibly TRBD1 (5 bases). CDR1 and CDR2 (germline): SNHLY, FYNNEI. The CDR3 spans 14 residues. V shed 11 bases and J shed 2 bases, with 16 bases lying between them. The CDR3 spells CAVMGREAGNTIYF. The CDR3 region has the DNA TGTGCCGTAATGGGCAGGGAAGCTGGAAACACCATATATTTT.

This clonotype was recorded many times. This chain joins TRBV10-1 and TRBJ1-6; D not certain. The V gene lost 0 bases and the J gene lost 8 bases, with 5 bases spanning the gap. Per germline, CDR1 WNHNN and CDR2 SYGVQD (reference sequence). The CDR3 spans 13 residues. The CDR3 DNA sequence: TGCGCCAGCAGTGAGTCGACGTATTCACCCCTCCACTTT. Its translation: CASSESTYSPLHF.

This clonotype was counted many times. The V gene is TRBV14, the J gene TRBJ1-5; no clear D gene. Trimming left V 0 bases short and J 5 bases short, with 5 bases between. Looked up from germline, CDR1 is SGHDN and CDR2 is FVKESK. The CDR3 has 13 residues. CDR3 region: CASSQEWYQPQHF. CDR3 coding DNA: TGTGCCAGCAGCCAAGAATGGTATCAGCCCCAGCATTTT.

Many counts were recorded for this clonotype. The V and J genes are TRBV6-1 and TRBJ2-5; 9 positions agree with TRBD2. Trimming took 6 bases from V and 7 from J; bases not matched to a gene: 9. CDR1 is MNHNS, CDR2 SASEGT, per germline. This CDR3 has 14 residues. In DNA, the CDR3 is TGTGCCAGCAGCTCGGGACTAGCCAAAGGGACCCAGTACTTC. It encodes CASSSGLAKGTQYF.

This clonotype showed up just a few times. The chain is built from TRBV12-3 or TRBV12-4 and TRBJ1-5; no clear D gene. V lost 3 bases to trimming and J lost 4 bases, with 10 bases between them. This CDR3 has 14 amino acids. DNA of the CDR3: TGTGCCAGCAGTTTTTCCCCGGATAATCAGCCCCAGCATTTT. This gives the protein CASSFSPDNQPQHF.

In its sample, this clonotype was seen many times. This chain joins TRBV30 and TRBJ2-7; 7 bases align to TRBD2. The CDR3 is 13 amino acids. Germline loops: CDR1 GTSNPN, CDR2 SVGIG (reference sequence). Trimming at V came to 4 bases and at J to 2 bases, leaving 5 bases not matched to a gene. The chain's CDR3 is CAWMRGGAYEQYF. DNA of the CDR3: TGTGCCTGGATGCGGGGAGGGGCCTACGAGCAGTACTTC.

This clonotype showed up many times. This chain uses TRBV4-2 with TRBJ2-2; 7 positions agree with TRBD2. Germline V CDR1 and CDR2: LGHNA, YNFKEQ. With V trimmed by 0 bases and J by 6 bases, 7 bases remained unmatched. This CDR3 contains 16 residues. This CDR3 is CASSQEWRGIAGELFF. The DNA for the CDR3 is TGTGCCAGCAGCCAAGAGTGGCGGGGGATCGCCGGGGAGCTGTTTTTT.